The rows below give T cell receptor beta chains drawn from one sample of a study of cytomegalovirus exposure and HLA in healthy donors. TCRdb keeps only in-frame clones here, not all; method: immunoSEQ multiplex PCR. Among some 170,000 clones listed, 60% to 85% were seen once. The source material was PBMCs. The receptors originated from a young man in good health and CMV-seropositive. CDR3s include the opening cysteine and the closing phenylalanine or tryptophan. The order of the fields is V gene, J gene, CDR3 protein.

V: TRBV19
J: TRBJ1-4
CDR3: CASSKTDNEKLFF

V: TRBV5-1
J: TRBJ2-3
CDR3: CASSLESQTSTDTQYF

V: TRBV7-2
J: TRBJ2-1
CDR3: CASTFLDWNEQFF

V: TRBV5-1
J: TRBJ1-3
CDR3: CASSLQGLNSGNTIYF

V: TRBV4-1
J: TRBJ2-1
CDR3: CASSRGTSGGAGEQFF

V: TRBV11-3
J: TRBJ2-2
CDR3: CASSRREEGTGELFF

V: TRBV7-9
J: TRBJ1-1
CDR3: CASSPRGNTEAFF

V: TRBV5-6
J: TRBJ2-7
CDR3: CASTLDRASYEQYF

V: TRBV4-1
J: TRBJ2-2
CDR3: CASSQRTGGIVGELFF

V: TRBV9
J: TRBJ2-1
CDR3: CASRSGRDNEQFF

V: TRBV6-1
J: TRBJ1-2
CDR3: CASGEGRSYGYTF

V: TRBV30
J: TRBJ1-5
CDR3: CAWSTTGVNQPQHF

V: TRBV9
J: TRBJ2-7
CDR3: CASSPRQGSSYEQYF

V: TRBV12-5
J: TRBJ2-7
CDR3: CASGLGTSGVNEQYF

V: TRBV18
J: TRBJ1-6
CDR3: CASSPGTENSPLHF

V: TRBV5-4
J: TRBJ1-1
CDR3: CASSSGQGETEAFF

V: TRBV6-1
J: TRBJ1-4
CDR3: CASNLQGAGGEKLFF

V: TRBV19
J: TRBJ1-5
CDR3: CASSPPGTVPWPQHF

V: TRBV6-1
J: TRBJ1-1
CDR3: CASSEAGTVPNTEAFF

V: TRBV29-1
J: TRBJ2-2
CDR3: CSAGSATGGELFF

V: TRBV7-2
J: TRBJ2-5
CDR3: CASSTRPGGEETQYF

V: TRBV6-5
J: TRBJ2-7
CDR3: CASSLTEQFTYEQYF

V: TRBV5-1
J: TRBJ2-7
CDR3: CASSRLVGGTSYEQYF

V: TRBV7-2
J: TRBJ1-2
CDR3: CASSTRQGSYGYTF

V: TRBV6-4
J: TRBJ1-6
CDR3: CASSRTGVNSPLHF

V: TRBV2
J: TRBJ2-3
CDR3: CASSFRLAGGSMTDTQYF

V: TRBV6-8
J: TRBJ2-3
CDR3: CASSYSQGDTQYF

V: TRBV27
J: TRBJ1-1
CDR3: CASSPNRGHTEAFF